This T cell receptor (beta chain) was sequenced during a study of blood T cell repertoires in COVID-19. This clone came up once. In the source study's methods: Estimation of nucleated cell counts was performed using reference gene primer amplification. Assay: immunoSEQ multiplex PCR; the TCRdb copy retains only in-frame clones and omits some. V and J calls and clone size are those listed in that table; D and trimming were worked out from the DNA. The sample records 200,000 or so clones, around four fifths being singletons. CDR3 size: 16 residues. Germline V CDR1 and CDR2: MNHNS, SASEGT. With V trimmed by 3 bases and J by 4 bases, 9 bases remained unmatched.

The TCR originated in a woman aged 55 to 70 who had recovered from COVID-19. Sequencing was done on a sample of peripheral blood. The chain joins TRBV6-1 to TRBJ2-7; TRBD2 matches at 10 bases. The CDR3 is CASSDPGIAGGYEQYF. The CDR3, as DNA: TGTGCCAGCAGTGACCCGGGTATAGCGGGGGGATACGAGCAGTACTTC.